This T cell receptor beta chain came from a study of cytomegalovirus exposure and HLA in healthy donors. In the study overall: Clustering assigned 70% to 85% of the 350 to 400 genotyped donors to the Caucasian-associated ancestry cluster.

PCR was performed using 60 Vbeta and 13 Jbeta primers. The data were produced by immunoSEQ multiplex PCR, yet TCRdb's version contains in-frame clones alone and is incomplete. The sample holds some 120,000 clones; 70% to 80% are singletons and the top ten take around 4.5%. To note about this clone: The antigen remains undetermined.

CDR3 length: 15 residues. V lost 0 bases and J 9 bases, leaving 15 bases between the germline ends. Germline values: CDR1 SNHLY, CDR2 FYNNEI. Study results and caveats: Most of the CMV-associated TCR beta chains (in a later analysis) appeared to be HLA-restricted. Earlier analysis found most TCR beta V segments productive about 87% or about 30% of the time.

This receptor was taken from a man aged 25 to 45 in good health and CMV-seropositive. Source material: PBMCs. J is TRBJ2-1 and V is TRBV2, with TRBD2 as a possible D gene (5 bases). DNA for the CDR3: TGTGCCAGCAGTGAAGCAAAAACTAGTGGAAGTGAGCAGTTCTTC. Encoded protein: CASSEAKTSGSEQFF. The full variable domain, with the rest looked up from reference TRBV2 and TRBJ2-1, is EPEVTQTPSHQVTQMGQEVILRCVPISNHLYFYWYRQILGQKVEFLVSFYNNEISEKSEIFDDQFSVERPDGSNFTLKIRSTKLEDSAMYFCASSEAKTSGSEQFFGPGTRLTVL.